Listed below are T cell receptor beta chains from one sample, sequenced in a study of cytomegalovirus exposure and HLA in healthy donors. Profiling relied on immunoSEQ multiplex PCR, and the TCRdb table lists in-frame clones only, not all of them. The repertoire holds under 200,000 clones, with around 79% as singletons. The source material was PBMCs. The receptors derive from a man between 35 and 55 years old in good health and CMV-seronegative. Both conserved end residues are part of each CDR3. The D gene is left open where the match is weak. For some rows the clone size is stated as once, few or many, or as a class when expanded; others skip it.

clone_size	d_call	cdr3_length	v_call	j_call	cdr3_aa	cdr3_nt
few	TRBD2	15	TRBV5-1	TRBJ2-7	CASRTGLAGTYEQYF	TGCGCCAGCAGGACCGGACTAGCGGGCACCTACGAGCAGTACTTC
.	.	16	TRBV4-1	TRBJ2-7	CASSRALGAGLYEQYF	TGCGCCAGCAGCCGGGCGTTAGGTGCCGGCTTATACGAGCAGTACTTC
.	.	15	TRBV6-5	TRBJ2-6	CASRPRGAGANGLTF	TGTGCCAGCAGGCCTCGGGGGGCTGGGGCCAACGGCCTGACTTTC
.	TRBD2	14	TRBV6-1	TRBJ2-3	CASSESAGADTQYF	TGTGCCAGCAGTGAATCGGCGGGAGCAGATACGCAGTATTTT
.	TRBD1	14	TRBV4-1	TRBJ2-2	CASSARTGAGELFF	TGCGCCAGCAGCGCGAGGACAGGGGCCGGGGAGCTGTTTTTT
.	.	13	TRBV27	TRBJ2-3	CASSLETAYTQYF	TGTGCCAGCAGTTTAGAAACAGCCTATACGCAGTATTTT
.	.	16	TRBV11-3	TRBJ2-3	CASSSTSWAGPDTQYF	TGTGCCAGCAGCTCGACCTCCTGGGCGGGCCCGGATACGCAGTATTTT
.	TRBD2	16	TRBV5-6	TRBJ2-3	CASSLELAGGPDTQYF	TGTGCCAGCAGCTTGGAACTAGCGGGAGGTCCAGATACGCAGTATTTT
few	TRBD1	14	TRBV19	TRBJ2-7	CASRPGQGAYEQYF	TGTGCCAGTAGGCCGGGACAGGGGGCCTACGAGCAGTACTTC
.	.	14	TRBV9	TRBJ2-2	CASSVGLNTGELFF	TGTGCCAGCAGCGTCGGACTCAACACCGGGGAGCTGTTTTTT
.	.	10	TRBV28	TRBJ1-1	CASGWTEAFF	TGTGCCAGCGGCTGGACTGAAGCTTTCTTT
.	.	13	TRBV7-9	TRBJ2-3	CASSLGSTDTQYF	TGTGCCAGCAGCTTGGGCTCCACAGATACGCAGTATTTT
.	.	15	TRBV6-1	TRBJ2-6	CASRDDPTPLNVLTF	TGTGCCAGCAGAGATGACCCGACACCTTTAAACGTCCTGACTTTC
.	.	16	TRBV5-4	TRBJ2-1	CASSLGGRGNYNEQFF	TGTGCCAGCAGCTTGGGAGGGAGGGGGAACTACAATGAGCAGTTCTTC
.	TRBD2	18	TRBV18	TRBJ2-1	CATPPGLAGGQAYNEQFF	TGTGCCACCCCCCCGGGACTAGCGGGAGGGCAAGCCTACAATGAGCAGTTCTTC
.	.	16	TRBV5-6	TRBJ2-2	CASSLALPGATGELFF	TGTGCCAGCAGCTTGGCCCTACCTGGGGCCACCGGGGAGCTGTTTTTT
.	TRBD2	15	TRBV6-6	TRBJ2-3	CASTQAGRSPDTQYF	TGTGCCAGCACCCAAGCGGGAAGGTCCCCAGATACGCAGTATTTT
few	.	14	TRBV28	TRBJ2-1	CASSFWGERNEQFF	TGTGCCAGCAGTTTTTGGGGGGAACGCAATGAGCAGTTCTTC
.	.	14	TRBV10-3	TRBJ2-3	CAISPGIVTDTQYF	TGTGCCATCAGTCCGGGAATCGTCACAGATACGCAGTATTTT
.	TRBD1	14	TRBV29-1	TRBJ2-3	CSATRDRGTDTQYF	TGCAGCGCCACAAGGGACAGGGGCACAGATACGCAGTATTTT
.	TRBD1	14	TRBV7-2	TRBJ2-7	CASSFYRDRYEQYF	TGTGCCAGCAGCTTTTACCGGGACAGGTACGAGCAGTACTTC
.	TRBD2	15	TRBV2	TRBJ2-1	CASSAGTSETGEQFF	TGTGCCAGCAGTGCCGGGACTAGCGAAACGGGTGAGCAGTTCTTC
.	.	15	TRBV5-6	TRBJ1-1	CASSFGGAGNTEAFF	TGTGCCAGCAGCTTTGGGGGCGCGGGGAACACTGAAGCTTTCTTT
.	.	13	TRBV5-8	TRBJ1-1	CASSLRESAEAFF	TGTGCCAGCAGCTTGCGGGAGAGCGCTGAAGCTTTCTTT
.	TRBD1	16	TRBV5-4	TRBJ1-6	CASSLTGEEDNSPLHF	TGTGCCAGCAGCTTGACAGGGGAGGAGGATAATTCACCCCTCCACTTT
.	TRBD1	15	TRBV19	TRBJ1-2	CASSIEETGGSGYTF	TGTGCCAGTAGTATCGAGGAGACAGGGGGCTCTGGCTACACCTTC
.	.	13	TRBV9	TRBJ1-1	CASSVSPGGEAFF	TGTGCCAGCAGCGTATCCCCGGGAGGGGAAGCTTTCTTT
.	TRBD2	13	TRBV5-6	TRBJ2-4	CASSSGTGNSQYF	TGTGCCAGCAGCAGCGGGACTGGGAACAGTCAGTACTTC
.	.	15	TRBV5-1	TRBJ2-1	CASSLEQPAYNEQFF	TGCGCCAGCAGCTTGGAACAGCCGGCCTACAATGAGCAGTTCTTC
.	TRBD2	14	TRBV6-5	TRBJ2-7	CASSYVGLAGEQYF	TGTGCCAGCAGTTACGTGGGACTAGCGGGAGAGCAGTACTTC